Below, one T cell receptor beta chain is given with its context. The CDR3 runs 12 residues. V gave up 2 bases and J gave up 7 bases, with 8 bases separating them. The V gene's germline CDR1 is SNHLY and CDR2 FYNNEI. This specimen belongs to a study of blood T cell repertoires in COVID-19. Whole-study context: The cDNA or gDNA used as material had been derived from T cells, B-cell-depleted T cells, or PBMCs.

The data were produced by immunoSEQ multiplex PCR, yet TCRdb's version contains in-frame clones alone and is incomplete. The table includes about 380,000 clones, roughly nine tenths detected once. The TCR was taken from a man in his forties or fifties with acute or convalescent COVID-19. Sequenced sample: peripheral blood. The rearrangement uses TRBV2 and TRBJ1-2; no clear D gene. The CDR3 nucleotides read TGTGCCAGCAGTGAACTGCGAGGTGGCTACACCTTC. As protein: CASSELRGGYTF. Looking up the rest from reference TRBV2 and TRBJ1-2 gives the full variable domain: EPEVTQTPSHQVTQMGQEVILRCVPISNHLYFYWYRQILGQKVEFLVSFYNNEISEKSEIFDDQFSVERPDGSNFTLKIRSTKLEDSAMYFCASSELRGGYTFGSGTRLTVV.